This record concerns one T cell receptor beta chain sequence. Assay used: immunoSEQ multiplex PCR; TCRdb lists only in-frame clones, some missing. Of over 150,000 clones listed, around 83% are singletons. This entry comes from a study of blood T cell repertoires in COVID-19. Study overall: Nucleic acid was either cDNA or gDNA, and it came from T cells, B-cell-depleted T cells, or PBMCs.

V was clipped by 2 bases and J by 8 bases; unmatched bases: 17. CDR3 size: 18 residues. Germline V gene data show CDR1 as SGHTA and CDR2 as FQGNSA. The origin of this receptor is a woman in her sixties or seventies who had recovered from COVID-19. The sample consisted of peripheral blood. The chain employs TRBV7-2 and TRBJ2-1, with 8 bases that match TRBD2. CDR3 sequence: CASSLFPPRTSTGDEQFF. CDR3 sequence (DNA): TGTGCCAGCAGCTTATTCCCCCCCCGGACTAGCACTGGCGATGAGCAGTTCTTC.